This T cell receptor (beta chain) was obtained from a study of T-cell reconstitution after alpha-beta-depleted transplantation in children. The CDR3 runs to 15 residues. V dropped 0 bases and J dropped 9 bases, with 13 bases sitting between them. Germline values: CDR1 SGDLS, CDR2 YYNGEE. Preparation of the TCRbeta library was carried out with unique molecular identifiers. One entry per CDR3 protein, called by TCRdb with MiXCR from the PCR reads. The sample includes about 610,000 distinct CDR3 sequences, roughly a tenth seen only once; the top ten take 4% to 5%. This clonotype was sampled from a human donor who donated a stem cell graft to a child with acute myeloid leukemia. The gene calls are TRBV9 and TRBJ1-6; weak D call: TRBD1 (6 bases). Sample: PBMCs from the stem cell graft donor, taken from the stem cell graft. This CDR3 is CASSVEGGGGSPLHF. The CDR3, as DNA: TGTGCCAGCAGCGTAGAGGGGGGCGGGGGTTCACCCCTCCACTTT. Based on the CDR3 plus reference TRBV9 and TRBJ1-6, the full variable domain is DSGVTQTPKHLITATGQRVTLRCSPRSGDLSVYWYQQSLDQGLQFLIQYYNGEERAKGNILERFSAQQFPDLHSELNLSSLELGDSALYFCASSVEGGGGSPLHFGNGTRLTVT.